This record concerns one TCR beta chain sequence. The data stem from a study of blood T cell repertoires in COVID-19. The wider study: PBMCs, B-cell-depleted T cells, or T cells provided the cDNA or gDNA that made up the material.

Germline assignment: CDR1 SGHTA and CDR2 FQGNSA. The trim removed 8 bases at V and 1 base at J, leaving 2 bases unmatched. This CDR3 has 13 residues. Original processing notes: Estimates of nucleated cell counts were drawn from the amplification of reference gene primers. TCRdb's copy holds only in-frame clones and misses some; the assay was immunoSEQ multiplex PCR. D and trimming were read from the DNA, whereas the V and J calls and clone size are those reported in that table. The sample has 10,000 or so clones, about two thirds seen once. This clonotype was sampled from a man aged 55 to 70 with COVID-19, enrolled during active disease. The chain is built from TRBV7-2 and TRBJ1-1, with 9 bases lining up with TRBD1. Sequencing was performed on peripheral blood. CDR3 in DNA: TGTGCCAGCGGGGGACAGGGGAACACTGAAGCTTTCTTT. It codes for CASGGQGNTEAFF.